What follows describes a single T cell receptor (beta chain). J gave up 6 bases and V 7 bases, and 8 bases lay outside the gene matches. The CDR3 spans 15 residues. Per germline, CDR1 MNHEY and CDR2 SVGAGI. In the source study's methods: Cell counts per sample came from amplifying reference gene primers. The method was immunoSEQ multiplex PCR; TCRdb's version includes in-frame clones alone and lacks a portion of them. D and trimming come from the DNA, and the V and J calls and clone size come from that table. The table shows about 99,000 clones, with roughly four fifths occurring only once. This specimen comes from a study of blood T cell repertoires in COVID-19. Study-level background: From the United States, Italy and Spain came samples of acute and convalescent COVID-19. PBMCs, B-cell-depleted T cells, or T cells provided the cDNA or gDNA that made up the material.

The sample consisted of peripheral blood. This clonotype originated in a man aged 55 to 70 with acute or convalescent COVID-19. V and J are TRBV6-5 and TRBJ1-4; 10 nucleotides agree with TRBD1. CDR3 in DNA: TGTGCCAGCAACCCACGGACAGGGGGAGATGAAAAACTGTTTTTT. Residues: CASNPRTGGDEKLFF.